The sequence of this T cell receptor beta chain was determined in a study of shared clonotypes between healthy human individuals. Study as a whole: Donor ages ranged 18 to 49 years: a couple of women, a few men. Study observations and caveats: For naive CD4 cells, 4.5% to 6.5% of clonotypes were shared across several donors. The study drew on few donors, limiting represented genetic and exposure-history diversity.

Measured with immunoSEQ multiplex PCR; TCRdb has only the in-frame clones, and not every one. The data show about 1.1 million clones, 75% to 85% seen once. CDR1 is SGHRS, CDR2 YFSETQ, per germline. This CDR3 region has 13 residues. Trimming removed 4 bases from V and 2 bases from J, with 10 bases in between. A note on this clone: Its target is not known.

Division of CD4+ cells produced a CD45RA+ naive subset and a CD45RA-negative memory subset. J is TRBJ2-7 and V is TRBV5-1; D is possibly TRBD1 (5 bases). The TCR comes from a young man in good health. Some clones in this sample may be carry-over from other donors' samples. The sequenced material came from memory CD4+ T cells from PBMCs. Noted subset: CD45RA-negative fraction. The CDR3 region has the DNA TGCGCCAGCAGCCTGGACACGGCCTACGAGCAGTACTTC. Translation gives CASSLDTAYEQYF. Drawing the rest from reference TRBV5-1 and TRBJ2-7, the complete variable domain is KAGVTQTPRYLIKTRGQQVTLSCSPISGHRSVSWYQQTPGQGLQFLFEYFSETQRNKGNFPGRFSGRQFSNSRSEMNVSTLELGDSALYLCASSLDTAYEQYFGPGTRLTVT.